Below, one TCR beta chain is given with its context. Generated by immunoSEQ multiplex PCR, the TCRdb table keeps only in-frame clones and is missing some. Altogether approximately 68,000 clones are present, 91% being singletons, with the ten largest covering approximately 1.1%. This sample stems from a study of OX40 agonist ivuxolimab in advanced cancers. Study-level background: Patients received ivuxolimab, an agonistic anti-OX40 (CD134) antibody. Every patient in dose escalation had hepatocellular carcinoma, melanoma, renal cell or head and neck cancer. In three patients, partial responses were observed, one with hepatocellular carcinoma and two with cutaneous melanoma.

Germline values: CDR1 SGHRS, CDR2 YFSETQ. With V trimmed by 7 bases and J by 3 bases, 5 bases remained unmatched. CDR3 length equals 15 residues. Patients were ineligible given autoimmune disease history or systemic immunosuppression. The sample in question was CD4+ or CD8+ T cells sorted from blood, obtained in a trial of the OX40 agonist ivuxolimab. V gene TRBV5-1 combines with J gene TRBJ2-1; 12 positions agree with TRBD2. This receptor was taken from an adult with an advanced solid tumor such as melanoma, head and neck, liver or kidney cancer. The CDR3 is CASGQLAGGYNEQFF. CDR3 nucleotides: TGCGCCAGCGGACAACTAGCGGGGGGCTACAATGAGCAGTTCTTC.